This T cell receptor (beta chain) was observed in a study of beta chain features in type 1 diabetes. Study-wide findings and caveats: Whatever favoring of shorter templates PCR might show would apply equally to patients and controls.

One heparinised blood draw averaging around 110 mL was given by each donor. Ten or more counts support this clone. What it recognizes is unknown. As every portion of the isolated RNA was reverse transcribed, the sequencing read expressed TCRB transcripts. The protocol was immunoSEQ multiplex PCR, while the TCRdb copy is restricted to in-frame clones and leaves out a portion. The sample lists 300,000 to 400,000 clones; 7.5% to 9% were seen once. The CDR3 extends over 12 amino acids. Germline CDR1 SNHLY, CDR2 FYNNEI. Trimming pared 6 bases from V and 7 bases from J, leaving 10 bases between. The sequenced sample consisted of central memory CD4+ T cells from blood. This TCR was sampled from a young woman in good health. V is TRBV2 and J is TRBJ2-1; D is undetermined. The CDR3 sequence is CASSPRRNEQFF. The DNA of the CDR3 is TGTGCCAGCAGCCCGCGCCGGAATGAGCAGTTCTTC.